The 18 T cell receptor beta chains below were found in one sample sequenced in a study of blood T cell repertoires in COVID-19. The protocol was immunoSEQ multiplex PCR, while the TCRdb copy is restricted to in-frame clones and leaves out a portion. The table records about 120,000 clones, 80% to 90% of them present only once. Sequenced input: peripheral blood. These receptors were taken from an older woman with acute or convalescent COVID-19.

This chain connects TRBV5-5 to TRBJ1-3; D perhaps matches TRBD1 (6 bases). Germline V gene lookup returns CDR1 SGHKS and CDR2 YYEKEE (reference sequence). V lost 1 base and J 0 bases, leaving 14 bases between the germline ends. The CDR3 loop spans 17 amino acids. The CDR3 protein is CASSLFGGRSSGNTIYF. CDR3 in DNA: TGTGCCAGCAGCTTGTTCGGGGGGCGAAGCTCTGGAAACACCATATATTTT.

As regards this clone: The germline gene is not matched at one end of the junction; a read error may be the cause. The V and J genes are TRBV6-1 and TRBJ1-6; the D gene is possibly TRBD1 (6 bases). This CDR3 contains 15 residues. Germline CDR1 MNHNS, CDR2 SASEGT. Here the CDR3 reads CASSELDRYTSPLHF. The DNA of the CDR3 is TGTGCCAGCAGTGAACTAGACAGGTATACTTCACCCCTCCACTTT.

There are a few counts of this clone. The chain uses TRBV6-2 or TRBV6-3 and TRBJ2-1, with TRBD2 as a possible D gene (5 bases). Trimming pared 3 bases from V and 2 bases from J, leaving 17 bases between. The CDR3 is made up of 17 amino acids. Germline V gene data show CDR1 as MNHEY and CDR2 as SVGEGT. The CDR3 is CASSYMGARGPYNEQFF. CDR3 nucleotide sequence: TGTGCCAGCAGTTATATGGGAGCAAGAGGGCCCTACAATGAGCAGTTCTTC.

J is TRBJ1-6 and V is TRBV5-1; D call uncertain. Germline CDR1 and CDR2: SGHRS and YFSETQ. The CDR3 loop spans 14 amino acids. V was cut by 0 bases and J by 9 bases, with 10 bases left in between. In DNA, the CDR3 is TGCGCCAGCAGCTTGGGGGAGCGGGTTTCACCCCTCCACTTT. Protein: CASSLGERVSPLHF.

The CDR3 bases are TGTGCCAGTAGCCCCGGACAGGTGGGCTACGAGCAGTACTTC. Translation gives CASSPGQVGYEQYF. This rearrangement joins TRBV19 to TRBJ2-7; 7 nucleotides agree with TRBD1. Germline V gives CDR1 LNHDA, CDR2 SQIVND (reference sequence). This CDR3 has 14 amino acids. After removal of 6 bases from V and 3 bases from J, the junction contained 8 bases not matched to a gene.

The chain is built from TRBV6-5 and TRBJ1-1; D perhaps matches TRBD1 (6 bases). Germline assignment: CDR1 MNHEY and CDR2 SVGAGI. The CDR3 is made up of 13 amino acids. The V end was cut by 6 bases, the J end by 4 bases, with 12 bases between. The CDR3 nucleotides read TGTGCCAGCAGGGGAACAGGGTTCACTGAAGCTTTCTTT. Its translation: CASRGTGFTEAFF.

The V and J genes are TRBV3-1 (or the pseudogene TRBV3-2) and TRBJ2-7; D is unclear. The germline CDR1 and CDR2 sequences are LGHDT and YNNKEL (reference sequence). The V end lost 3 bases, the J end lost 5 bases, and 5 bases lay between the germline ends. The length of the CDR3 is 11 residues. CDR3 sequence (DNA): TGTGCCAGCAGCCATATTAACGAGCAGTACTTC. This codes for CASSHINEQYF.

CDR3 protein: CASSYDAGFAGGYTF. The CDR3, as DNA: TGTGCCAGCAGTTACGATGCGGGGTTCGCCGGGGGCTACACCTTC. The chain couples TRBV6-5 to TRBJ1-2; the D is unclear. This CDR3 comprises 15 residues. V was trimmed by 2 bases and J by 8 bases, leaving 18 bases between them. Germline V gene sequence: CDR1 MNHEY, CDR2 SVGAGI.

J is TRBJ1-2 and V is TRBV2; the match to TRBD1 covers 8 bases. Germline V gives CDR1 SNHLY, CDR2 FYNNEI. J gave up 4 bases and V 5 bases, and 9 bases lay outside the gene matches. This CDR3 has 15 residues. CDR3 residues: CASSPEGQATYGYTF. The DNA for the CDR3 is TGTGCCAGCAGTCCGGAGGGACAGGCGACCTATGGCTACACCTTC.

This chain uses TRBV6-5 with TRBJ1-1; 7 nucleotides line up with TRBD1. The CDR3 covers 15 residues. The germline V gene encodes CDR1 MNHEY and CDR2 SVGAGI. The V segment lost 6 bases and the J segment 0 bases; nucleotides outside the gene matches: 7. The CDR3 bases are TGTGCCAGCAGCCGGGACAGCCGGATGAACACTGAAGCTTTCTTT. Protein: CASSRDSRMNTEAFF.

The rearrangement links TRBV27 to TRBJ2-7; 9 nucleotides match TRBD1. This CDR3 comprises 15 residues. The germline V gene has CDR1 MNHEY and CDR2 SMNVEV (reference sequence). The V segment lost 5 bases and the J segment 2 bases; nucleotides outside the gene matches: 7. The CDR3 DNA sequence: TGTGCCAGCAGTCTAGGGACAGGGCCAGCCTACGAGCAGTACTTC. Translated, it gives CASSLGTGPAYEQYF.

The sample holds one count of this clone. This chain connects TRBV5-6 to TRBJ2-7, with D perhaps TRBD1 (6 bases). V lost 0 bases and J 3 bases, leaving 10 bases between the germline ends. CDR3 size: 14 residues. From germline, CDR1 is SGHDT and CDR2 YYEEEE. Here the CDR3 DNA reads TGTGCCAGCAGCTTGGCAGGGGCGAGCTACGAGCAGTACTTC. This translates into CASSLAGASYEQYF.

This clone turned up a few times. The germline gene is not matched at one end of the junction; a read error may be the cause. The chain combines TRBV2 with TRBJ1-2, with D possibly being TRBD1 (5 bases). This CDR3 is built from 9 residues. Germline lookup yields CDR1 SNHLY and CDR2 FYNNEI. The CDR3 here is CRGEGGYTF. CDR3 sequence (DNA): TGCCGGGGGGAAGGGGGCTACACCTTC.

This clone was detected a few times. The same CDR3 is also encoded by other DNA sequences in this sample. V gene TRBV5-1 combines with J gene TRBJ1-5; weak D call: TRBD1 (6 bases). The CDR3 is 15 amino acids. With 0 bases removed from V and 1 base from J, the gap between germline ends came to 8 bases. Germline V lookup: CDR1 SGHRS, CDR2 YFSETQ. CDR3 nucleotides: TGCGCCAGCAGCTTGGAGGGGGGGAGCAATCAGCCCCAGCATTTT. Residues: CASSLEGGSNQPQHF.

The V and J genes are TRBV28 and TRBJ2-5, with 7 bases fitting TRBD1. CDR1 and CDR2 (germline): MDHEN, SYDVKM. J lost 5 bases, V lost 6 bases, and 12 bases had no gene match. CDR3 length: 15 residues. The CDR3 bases are TGTGCCAGCAGCACCATCGGACAGGACGGGGAGACCCAGTACTTC. It encodes CASSTIGQDGETQYF.

V usage is TRBV12-3 or TRBV12-4 and J usage is TRBJ1-2, with 9 bases lining up with TRBD1. The CDR3 spans 13 residues. CDR3 DNA sequence: TGTGTTACCAGGGACAGGGAAAACTATGGCTACACCTTC. Encoded protein: CVTRDRENYGYTF.

About this clone: Mismatch with germline at one junction end may stem from a read error. The chain joins TRBV27 to TRBJ2-7; 9 bases fit TRBD1. Per the germline V gene, CDR1 is MNHEY and CDR2 is SMNVEV (reference sequence). The CDR3 covers 14 residues. The CDR3 nucleotides read TGTGCCAGCAGCCGGACACAGGGGGCTAGGGAGCAGTGCTTC. Translation: CASSRTQGAREQCF.

The chain has TRBV14 and TRBJ1-6; 7 bases line up with TRBD1. V was pared by 4 bases and J by 8 bases, with 5 bases of the junction left unmatched. In germline, CDR1 is SGHDN, CDR2 FVKESK. This CDR3 contains 14 residues. The CDR3 DNA is TGTGCCAGCAGCCCGACAGGGTTTTATTCACCCCTCCACTTT. Amino acid sequence: CASSPTGFYSPLHF.